The 5 T cell receptor beta chains presented below share a single source sample, sequenced in a study of blood T cell repertoires in COVID-19. Sequencing was performed with immunoSEQ multiplex PCR; in TCRdb, only in-frame clones are kept and a portion is missing. The data hold some 300,000 clones, with roughly 90% observed a single time. Input material: PBMCs or T cells enriched from blood (not recorded which). These receptor sequences come from a woman between 45 and 60 years old who had been exposed to COVID-19.

This sequence joins TRBV2 and TRBJ2-1, with 13 bases fitting TRBD2. The CDR3 spans 15 residues. Trimming at V came to 7 bases and at J to 4 bases, leaving 4 bases not matched to a gene. In germline, CDR1 is SNHLY, CDR2 FYNNEI. The CDR3 loop is CASKLAGGRYNEQFF. The CDR3 DNA is TGTGCCAGCAAACTAGCGGGGGGGCGGTACAATGAGCAGTTCTTC.

The CDR3 DNA sequence: TGTGCCAGCGGTTCGGGGGGTCAAGAGACCCAGTACTTC. Amino acids: CASGSGGQETQYF. The chain carries TRBV11-3 and TRBJ2-5, with TRBD2 identical over 7 bases. The CDR3 loop spans 13 amino acids. V lost 8 bases to trimming and J lost 2 bases; unmatched junction nucleotides: 5. From germline, CDR1 is SGHNT and CDR2 YENEEA.

This chain uses TRBV28 with TRBJ1-5, with TRBD1 identical over 8 bases. Germline V gene lookup returns CDR1 MDHEN and CDR2 SYDVKM. V trimming: 7 bases; J trimming: 2 bases; junction bases outside the gene matches: 7. The CDR3 sequence is 15 residues long. This CDR3 is CASNHRGLGNQPQHF. CDR3 in DNA: TGTGCCAGCAACCACAGGGGGTTAGGCAATCAGCCCCAGCATTTT.

The CDR3 region is CASSHQTGLSTEAFF. CDR3 sequence (DNA): TGTGCCAGCAGTCACCAGACAGGTCTGAGCACTGAAGCTTTCTTT. The chain combines TRBV28 with TRBJ1-1, with D possibly matching TRBD1 (6 bases). The CDR3 contains 15 residues. Trimming cost V 5 bases and J 4 bases, with 17 bases left between them. In germline, CDR1 is MDHEN, CDR2 SYDVKM.

The chain uses TRBV2 and TRBJ1-2, with D unresolved. CDR1 is SNHLY, CDR2 FYNNEI, per germline. The V end was cut by 11 bases, the J end by 3 bases, with 16 bases between. The CDR3 runs 13 residues. The CDR3 DNA reads as TGTGCCCTACGGGTGAGGGTGGACTATGGCTACACCTTC. This encodes CALRVRVDYGYTF. Together with reference TRBV2 and TRBJ1-2, the CDR3 gives the full variable domain: EPEVTQTPSHQVTQMGQEVILRCVPISNHLYFYWYRQILGQKVEFLVSFYNNEISEKSEIFDDQFSVERPDGSNFTLKIRSTKLEDSAMYFCALRVRVDYGYTFGSGTRLTVV.